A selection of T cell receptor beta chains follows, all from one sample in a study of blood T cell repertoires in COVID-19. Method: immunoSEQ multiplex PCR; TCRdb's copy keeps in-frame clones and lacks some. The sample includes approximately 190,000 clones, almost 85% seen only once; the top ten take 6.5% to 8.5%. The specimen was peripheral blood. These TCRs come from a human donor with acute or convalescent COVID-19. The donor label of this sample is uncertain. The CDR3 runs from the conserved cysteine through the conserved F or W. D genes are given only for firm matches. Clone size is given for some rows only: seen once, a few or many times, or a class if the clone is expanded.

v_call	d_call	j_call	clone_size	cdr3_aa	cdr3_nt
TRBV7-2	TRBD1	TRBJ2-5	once	CASSPGDRGNQETQYF	TGTGCCAGCAGCCCGGGGGACAGGGGAAATCAAGAGACCCAGTACTTC
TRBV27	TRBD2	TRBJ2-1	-	CASRPVPRLAGVNEQFF	TGTGCCAGCAGACCCGTCCCTCGACTAGCGGGAGTGAATGAGCAGTTCTTC
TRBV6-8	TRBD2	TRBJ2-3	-	CASSYSTLLAGAFNKGGTDTQYF	TGTGCCAGCAGTTACTCGACCTTGCTAGCGGGAGCGTTTAACAAAGGGGGCACAGATACGCAGTATTTT
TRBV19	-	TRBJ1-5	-	CASSIDPSYQPQHF	TGTGCCAGTAGTATAGACCCTAGCTATCAGCCCCAGCATTTT
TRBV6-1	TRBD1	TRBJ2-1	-	CASSEIGTGANEQFF	TGTGCCAGCAGTGAAATTGGGACAGGGGCCAATGAGCAGTTCTTC
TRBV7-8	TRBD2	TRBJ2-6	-	CASSSSRTSGSFRRANVLTF	TGTGCCAGCAGCTCTTCCCGGACTAGCGGGAGTTTTCGACGGGCCAACGTCCTGACTTTC
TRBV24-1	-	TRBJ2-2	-	CATSLPGQSNTGELFF	TGTGCCACCAGTCTCCCCGGACAGTCGAACACCGGGGAGCTGTTTTTT
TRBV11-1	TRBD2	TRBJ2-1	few	CASSLRLAGRNEQFF	TGTGCCAGCAGCTTAAGACTAGCGGGACGCAATGAGCAGTTCTTC
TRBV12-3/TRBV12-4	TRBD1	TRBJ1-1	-	CASSGQEVTEAFF	TGTGCCAGCAGTGGACAGGAAGTCACTGAAGCTTTCTTT
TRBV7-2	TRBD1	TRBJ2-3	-	CASSSGTVTDTQYF	TGTGCCAGCAGCTCAGGGACAGTCACAGATACGCAGTATTTT
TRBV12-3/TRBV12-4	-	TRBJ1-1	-	CASSFLFTEAFF	TGTGCCAGCAGTTTTTTATTCACTGAAGCTTTCTTT
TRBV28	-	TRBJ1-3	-	CASGSRLTSGNTIYF	TGTGCCAGCGGGTCCCGACTGACCTCTGGAAACACCATATATTTT
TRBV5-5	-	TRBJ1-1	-	CASSLPRTEAFF	TGTGCCAGCAGCTTGCCTCGCACAGAAGCTTTCTTT
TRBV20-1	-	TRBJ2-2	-	CSASFAGSGELFF	TGCAGTGCTAGTTTCGCGGGGTCCGGGGAGCTGTTTTTT
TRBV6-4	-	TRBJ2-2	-	CASSRELNTGELFF	TGTGCCAGCAGTCGGGAACTGAACACCGGGGAGCTGTTTTTT
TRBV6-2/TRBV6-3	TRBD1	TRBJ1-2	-	CASSPDRARSYGYTF	TGTGCCAGCAGTCCAGACAGGGCCCGGTCCTATGGCTACACCTTC
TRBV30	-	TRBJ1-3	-	CAWSGQAGNTIYF	TGTGCCTGGAGTGGGCAGGCTGGAAACACCATATATTTT
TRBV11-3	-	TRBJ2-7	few	CASSLEGAAPFEQYF	TGTGCCAGCAGCTTAGAAGGGGCGGCCCCCTTCGAGCAGTACTTC
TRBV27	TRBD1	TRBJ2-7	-	CASSLTGQGIEYF	TGTGCCAGCAGTTTAACCGGACAGGGGATTGAGTACTTC
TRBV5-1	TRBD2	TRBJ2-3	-	CASSLGSSGRTSTDTQYF	TGCGCCAGCAGCTTGGGATCGAGCGGGAGGACTAGCACAGATACGCAGTATTTT
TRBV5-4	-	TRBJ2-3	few	CASSLGRGGGADTQYF	TGTGCCAGCAGCTTGGGTCGAGGGGGGGGCGCAGATACGCAGTATTTT
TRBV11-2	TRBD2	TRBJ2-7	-	CASSLVRAGAYEQYF	TGTGCCAGCAGCTTAGTCCGGGCGGGAGCCTACGAGCAGTACTTC